Here is one T cell receptor beta chain with its context. These data originate in a study of control samples from healthy donors and cancer patients. Unmatched junction bases numbered 5, after V lost 4 bases and J lost 3 bases. The CDR3 runs 16 residues. The germline CDR1 and CDR2 sequences are SGHTA and FQGNSA. Assay: immunoSEQ multiplex PCR; the TCRdb copy retains only in-frame clones and omits some. The sample yields 110,000 to 150,000 clones, 80% to 95% seen once. V and J are TRBV7-2 and TRBJ2-3; TRBD2 matches at 12 bases. The sequence was collected from a man aged 30-40 years in good health. Sequencing input: blood. CDR3 region: CASSSPLAGGTDTQYF. Here the CDR3 DNA reads TGTGCCAGCAGCTCTCCCCTAGCGGGAGGGACAGATACGCAGTATTTT.